A selection of T cell receptor beta chains follows, all from one sample in a study of OX40 agonist ivuxolimab in advanced cancers. Produced via immunoSEQ multiplex PCR; TCRdb's table is partial and in-frame only. Counted here are about 98,000 clones, 75% to 90% occurring once; the ten biggest clones make up over 0.65%. Sequenced here: CD4+ or CD8+ T cells sorted from blood, sampled in a trial of the OX40 agonist ivuxolimab. Receptor source: an adult with an advanced solid tumor such as melanoma, head and neck, liver or kidney cancer. Both conserved end residues are part of each CDR3. Fields, in order: CDR3 protein, CDR3 DNA, J gene, clone size, D gene, V gene. The D gene is left open where the match is weak. Size is omitted from some rows. Given values are once, few, many or a class for expanded clones.

CASRGQRAYGYTF TGTGCCAGCCGGGGGCAGAGAGCCTATGGCTACACCTTC TRBJ1-2 . . TRBV28
CASSLRQGNTGELFF TGCGCCAGCAGCTTGAGGCAGGGGAACACCGGGGAGCTGTTTTTT TRBJ2-2 once . TRBV5-1
CASSFRDGLEAFF TGTGCCAGCAGTTTTCGGGACGGACTTGAAGCTTTCTTT TRBJ1-1 once . TRBV27
CASTGYAEAFF TGTGCCAGCACGGGGTATGCTGAAGCTTTCTTT TRBJ1-1 . . TRBV27
CAWRGASNEKLFF TGTGCCTGGAGGGGGGCTTCTAATGAAAAACTGTTTTTT TRBJ1-4 . . TRBV30
CASSFLIGGRDTQYF TGTGCCAGCAGTTTTCTCATAGGGGGCCGGGATACGCAGTATTTT TRBJ2-3 . TRBD1 TRBV11-2
CASKRQANSGANVLTF TGTGCCAGCAAAAGACAGGCGAACTCTGGGGCCAACGTCCTGACTTTC TRBJ2-6 . . TRBV28
CASSPRRGESETQYF TGTGCCAGCAGCCCCCGCCGGGGCGAGAGCGAGACCCAGTACTTC TRBJ2-5 . . TRBV11-2
CASSFSNSDTQYF TGTGCCAGCAGTTTCTCGAACTCGGATACGCAGTATTTT TRBJ2-3 . . TRBV27
CAWSVGVKGEQYF TGTGCCTGGAGTGTAGGAGTCAAAGGAGAGCAGTACTTC TRBJ2-7 . . TRBV30
CASSQETQGISGYTF TGTGCCAGCAGCCAAGAGACCCAGGGGATTAGTGGCTACACCTTC TRBJ1-2 . . TRBV4-2
CASSIGGTPGQPQHF TGTGCCAGTAGTATAGGGGGGACCCCAGGGCAGCCCCAGCATTTT TRBJ1-5 . . TRBV19
CASLLRMNTEAFF TGTGCCAGCCTCCTCCGAATGAACACTGAAGCTTTCTTT TRBJ1-1 . . TRBV2
CASREAPRDSQKNSNQPQHF TGTGCCAGCAGAGAAGCCCCCAGGGACAGCCAAAAAAATAGCAATCAGCCCCAGCATTTT TRBJ1-5 . TRBD1 TRBV27
CASRLAGEGDTQYF TGTGCCAGCAGACTAGCGGGAGAGGGAGATACGCAGTATTTT TRBJ2-3 . TRBD2 TRBV6-1
CASRTREATNEKLFF TGTGCCAGCAGGACCAGGGAAGCAACTAATGAAAAACTGTTTTTT TRBJ1-4 . . TRBV6-5
CASSLEQGWGETEAFF TGTGCCAGCAGCTTGGAACAGGGTTGGGGCGAAACTGAAGCTTTCTTT TRBJ1-1 few . TRBV5-5
CASSRSAAQVWTQYF TGTGCCAGCAGCCGATCCGCCGCCCAGGTTTGGACCCAGTACTTC TRBJ2-5 . . TRBV14
CASRPKGGISEKLFF TGTGCCAGCAGACCAAAGGGCGGGATATCGGAAAAACTGTTTTTT TRBJ1-4 few . TRBV16
CSVGTSRYEQFF TGCAGCGTTGGGACTTCTAGGTATGAGCAGTTCTTC TRBJ2-1 . . TRBV29-1
CASSLTGLYGYTF TGTGCCAGCAGCTTAACAGGGCTCTATGGCTACACCTTC TRBJ1-2 . . TRBV7-2
CASSQDPPDWGTYEQYF TGCGCCAGCAGCCAAGATCCCCCGGACTGGGGGACCTACGAGCAGTACTTC TRBJ2-7 . . TRBV4-1
CASNLYTEAFF TGTGCCAGCAACCTATACACTGAAGCTTTCTTT TRBJ1-1 . . TRBV5-8
CASSPNPGPGNTIYF TGTGCCAGCAGCCCCAATCCGGGGCCTGGAAACACCATATATTTT TRBJ1-3 . . TRBV7-2
CASSSWYGYTF TGTGCCAGCAGTTCCTGGTATGGCTACACCTTC TRBJ1-2 . . TRBV28
CASSLAVWNTEAFF TGTGCCAGCAGCTTAGCGGTGTGGAACACTGAAGCTTTCTTT TRBJ1-1 . . TRBV11-1
CASSHPTPGLGNTIYF TGCGCCAGCAGCCACCCGACCCCAGGGCTTGGAAACACCATATATTTT TRBJ1-3 . . TRBV5-1
CASSSSGSPYEQYF TGTGCCAGCAGCAGTAGCGGGAGTCCCTACGAGCAGTACTTC TRBJ2-7 . TRBD2 TRBV5-6
CAWSFNPMHGEAFF TGTGCCTGGAGTTTTAATCCAATGCACGGTGAAGCTTTCTTT TRBJ1-1 . . TRBV30
CASSLPRGAGGVDEQFF TGTGCCAGCAGCCTACCCCGGGGAGCGGGAGGGGTTGATGAGCAGTTCTTC TRBJ2-1 . TRBD2 TRBV5-4
CSVETISNEQFF TGCAGCGTTGAAACCATCAGCAATGAGCAGTTCTTC TRBJ2-1 . . TRBV29-1
CASSFDERTEAFF TGTGCCAGCAGCTTCGACGAGCGCACTGAAGCTTTCTTT TRBJ1-1 . . TRBV7-3
CASSRAGTSGSYNEQFF TGTGCCAGTAGTCGCGCCGGGACTAGCGGCTCCTACAATGAGCAGTTCTTC TRBJ2-1 . TRBD2 TRBV19
CASSPRGDHRTDTQYF TGTGCCAGTAGCCCTCGGGGGGACCATAGGACAGATACGCAGTATTTT TRBJ2-3 . TRBD2 TRBV19
CASNGLYQETQYF TGTGCCAGCAATGGACTGTACCAAGAGACCCAGTACTTC TRBJ2-5 once . TRBV25-1
CASSVEASGSSEQFF TGTGCCAGCAGTGTGGAGGCTAGCGGGAGCAGTGAGCAGTTCTTC TRBJ2-1 . TRBD2 TRBV2
CSASDSRNQPQHF TGCAGCGCCTCGGACAGCCGCAATCAGCCCCAGCATTTT TRBJ1-5 . . TRBV29-1